Reported below is one TCR beta chain. This sample is part of a study of neurological immune-mediated disorders. Trimming removed 8 bases from V and 0 bases from J, with 17 bases in between. The germline V gene has CDR1 SGHTA and CDR2 FQGNSA. The CDR3 is 16 residues long. The team produced cDNA through 5'RACE using 10-nucleotide random UMIs. TCRdb re-derived calls from the 5' RACE reads in MiXCR, one entry per CDR3 protein. This repertoire shows some 49,000 distinct CDR3 sequences, more than 8% found once; its top ten account for under 2%. The time point was: longitudinal time-point 1 (baseline). Volunteers at a blood bank in Maryland, USA, were the healthy controls. The unsorted libraries were made from 2 million PBMCs kept at -80 C.

The sequencing sample was made of PBMCs. This chain links TRBV7-2 with TRBJ1-3; D is possibly TRBD1 (6 bases). The sequence was collected from a woman aged 35 to 49 in good health. The CDR3 DNA reads TGTGCCAGCGCCCTACAGGGACCGAACTCTGGAAACACCATATATTTT. Encoded protein: CASALQGPNSGNTIYF.